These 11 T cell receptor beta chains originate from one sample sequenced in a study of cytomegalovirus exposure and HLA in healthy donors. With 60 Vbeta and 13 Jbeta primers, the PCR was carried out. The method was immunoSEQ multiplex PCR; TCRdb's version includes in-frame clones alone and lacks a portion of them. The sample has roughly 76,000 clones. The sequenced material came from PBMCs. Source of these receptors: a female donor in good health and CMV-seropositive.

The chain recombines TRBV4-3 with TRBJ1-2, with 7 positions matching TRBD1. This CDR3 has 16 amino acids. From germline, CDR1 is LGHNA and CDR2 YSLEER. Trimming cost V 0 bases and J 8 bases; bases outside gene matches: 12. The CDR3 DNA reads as TGCGCCAGCAGCCAAGATGAGACAGGGAGGTTCGTAGGCTACACCTTC. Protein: CASSQDETGRFVGYTF.

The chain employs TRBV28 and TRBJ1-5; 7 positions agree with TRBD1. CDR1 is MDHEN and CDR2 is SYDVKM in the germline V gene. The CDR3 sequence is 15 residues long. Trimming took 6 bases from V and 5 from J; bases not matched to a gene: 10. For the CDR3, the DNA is TGTGCCAGCAGCTACCACGGACAGGCCTATCAGCCCCAGCATTTT. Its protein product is CASSYHGQAYQPQHF.

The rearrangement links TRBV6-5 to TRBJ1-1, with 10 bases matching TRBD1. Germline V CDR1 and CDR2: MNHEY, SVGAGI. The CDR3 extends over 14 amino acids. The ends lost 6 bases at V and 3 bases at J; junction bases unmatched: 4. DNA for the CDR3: TGTGCCAGCAGGTCAGGACAGGGGGACACTGAAGCTTTCTTT. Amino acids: CASRSGQGDTEAFF.

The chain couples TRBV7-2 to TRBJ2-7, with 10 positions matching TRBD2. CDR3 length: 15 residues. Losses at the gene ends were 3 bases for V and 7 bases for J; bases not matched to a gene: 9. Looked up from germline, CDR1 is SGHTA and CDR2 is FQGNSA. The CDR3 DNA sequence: TGTGCCAGCAGCTTTTACTCTAGCGGGAGTGGTGAGCAGTACTTC. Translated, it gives CASSFYSSGSGEQYF.

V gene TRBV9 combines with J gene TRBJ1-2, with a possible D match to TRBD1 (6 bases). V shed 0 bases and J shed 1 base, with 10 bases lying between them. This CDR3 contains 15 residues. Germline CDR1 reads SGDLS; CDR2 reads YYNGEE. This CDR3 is CASSVEQDSNYGYTF. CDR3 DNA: TGTGCCAGCAGCGTAGAGCAGGACAGTAACTATGGCTACACCTTC.

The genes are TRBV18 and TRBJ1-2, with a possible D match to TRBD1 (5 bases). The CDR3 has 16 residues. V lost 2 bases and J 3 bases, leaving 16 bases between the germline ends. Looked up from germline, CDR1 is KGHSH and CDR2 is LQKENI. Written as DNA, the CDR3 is TGTGCCAGCTCACCAGCTTTGGAGGGAGGGGACTATGGCTACACCTTC. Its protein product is CASSPALEGGDYGYTF.

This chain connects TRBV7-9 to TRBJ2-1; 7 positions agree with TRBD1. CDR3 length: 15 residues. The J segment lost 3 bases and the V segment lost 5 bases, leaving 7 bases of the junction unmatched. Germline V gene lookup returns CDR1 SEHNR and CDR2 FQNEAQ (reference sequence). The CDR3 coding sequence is TGTGCCAGCAGCCCGCGACAGGGCGTCTACAATGAGCAGTTCTTC. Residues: CASSPRQGVYNEQFF.

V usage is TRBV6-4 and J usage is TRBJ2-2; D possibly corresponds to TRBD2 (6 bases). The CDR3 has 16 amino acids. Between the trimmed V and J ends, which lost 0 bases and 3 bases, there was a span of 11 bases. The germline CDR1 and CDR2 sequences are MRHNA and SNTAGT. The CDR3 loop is CASSDSGEADTGELFF. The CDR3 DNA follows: TGTGCCAGCAGTGACTCTGGGGAGGCGGACACCGGGGAGCTGTTTTTT.

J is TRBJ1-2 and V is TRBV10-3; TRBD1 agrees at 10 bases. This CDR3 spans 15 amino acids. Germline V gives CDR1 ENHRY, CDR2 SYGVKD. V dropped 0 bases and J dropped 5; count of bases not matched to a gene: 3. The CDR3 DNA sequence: TGTGCCATCAGTGAGTCGGACAGGGGGTTTTATGGCTACACCTTC. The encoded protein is CAISESDRGFYGYTF.

For the CDR3, the DNA is TGTGCCAGCAGCCCCGAATACGGGGAGGGCTACACCTTC. Encoded protein: CASSPEYGEGYTF. The rearrangement links TRBV7-3 to TRBJ1-2; D remains ambiguous. V was trimmed by 5 bases and J by 8 bases, leaving 15 bases between them. This CDR3 region has 13 residues. Per germline, CDR1 SGHTA and CDR2 FQGTGA.

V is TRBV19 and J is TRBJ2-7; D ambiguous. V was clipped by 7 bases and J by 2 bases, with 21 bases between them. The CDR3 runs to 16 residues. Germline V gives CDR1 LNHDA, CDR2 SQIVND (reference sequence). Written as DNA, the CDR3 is TGTGCCAGTACCAATACGTACGGGTCCAGCGCCTACGAGCAGTACTTC. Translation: CASTNTYGSSAYEQYF.